This T cell receptor (beta chain) was retrieved from a study of T cells in Graves' hyperthyroidism and ophthalmopathy. The CDR3 is 14 residues long. From germline, CDR1 is KGHSH and CDR2 LQKENI. The investigators amplified TCR beta CDR3 regions from RNA transcripts. The HTBI primer set served for first-round RT-PCR of the TCR CDR3. One entry per CDR3 protein results from TCRdb running MiXCR on the multiplex PCR reads. The top ten clones hold 40% of a sample with a few hundred thousand distinct CDR3 sequences, about 18% of them seen once. Diagnosis relied on clinical symptoms, serum thyroxine and TRAb, thyroid ultrasound and orbital computed tomography. Turning to this clonotype: A read error may explain this, as a much larger clone is one base away.

Sequenced input: blood. The receptor's source is a man aged 18-30 years with Graves' ophthalmopathy. The rearrangement links TRBV18 to TRBJ1-2, with 7 bases identical to TRBD1. CDR3 loop: CVSSPSGTENGYTF. CDR3 DNA: TGTGTCAGCTCACCTTCCGGGACAGAAAATGGCTACACCTTC.